A single sample is the source of the 6 T cell receptor beta chains below, sequenced in a study of PD-L1 blockade in urothelial cancer. Produced via immunoSEQ multiplex PCR; TCRdb's table is partial and in-frame only. Of 50,000 to 75,000 clones listed, 75% to 85% were seen once; the top ten hold more than 1.5%. The sample's time point: pretreatment peripheral blood. The sample consisted of PBMCs, taken around atezolizumab (anti-PD-L1) treatment. These receptors were obtained from a man in his 70s with urothelial cancer.

V gene TRBV28 combines with J gene TRBJ1-5; 8 nucleotides line up with TRBD1. This CDR3 contains 16 residues. Germline-derived CDR1 and CDR2 are MDHEN and SYDVKM. J gave up 1 base and V 2 bases, and 4 bases lay outside the gene matches. CDR3 sequence: CASSLPGGGSNQPQHF. The CDR3 nucleotides read TGTGCCAGCAGTTTACCAGGGGGCGGAAGCAATCAGCCCCAGCATTTT.

V is TRBV4-1 and J is TRBJ2-5; 8 bases match TRBD2. This CDR3 spans 14 amino acids. V lost 5 bases to trimming and J lost 2 bases; unmatched junction nucleotides: 4. Germline-derived CDR1 and CDR2 are MGHRA and YSYEKL. This CDR3 reads CASSKGLDQETQYF. The CDR3 nucleotides are TGCGCCAGCAGCAAGGGACTAGATCAAGAGACCCAGTACTTC.

The CDR3 sequence is CASSKTGTGGTDTQYF. The DNA for the CDR3 is TGCGCCAGCAGCAAGACCGGGACAGGGGGTACAGATACGCAGTATTTT. This chain joins TRBV4-3 and TRBJ2-3; 11 bases are a match to TRBD1. This CDR3 comprises 16 residues. Germline V gives CDR1 LGHNA, CDR2 YSLEER. V trimming: 5 bases; J trimming: 3 bases; junction bases outside the gene matches: 7.

This clone was observed a handful of times. The chain carries TRBV6-6 and TRBJ2-1, with 12 bases that match TRBD2. Germline CDR1 MNHNY, CDR2 SVGAGI (reference sequence). CDR3 length: 15 residues. Losses at the gene ends were 4 bases for V and 4 bases for J; bases not matched to a gene: 2. CDR3 in amino acids: CASSWTSGEYNEQFF. CDR3 bases: TGTGCCAGCAGTTGGACTAGCGGGGAGTACAATGAGCAGTTCTTC.

The genes are TRBV6-5 and TRBJ2-7; D gene uncertain. V shed 5 bases and J shed 4 bases, with 9 bases lying between them. Germline lookup yields CDR1 MNHEY and CDR2 SVGAGI. The CDR3 has 12 residues. CDR3 coding DNA: TGTGCCAGCAGTGATAGATCGTACGAGCAGTACTTC. This sequence encodes CASSDRSYEQYF.

This chain connects TRBV19 to TRBJ2-1; 9 nucleotides match TRBD2. Germline CDR1 and CDR2: LNHDA and SQIVND (reference sequence). This CDR3 is built from 15 residues. J gave up 4 bases and V 9 bases, and 10 bases lay outside the gene matches. In nucleotides, the CDR3 is TGTGCCAGCGCCGCCGGGACTAGCCTTTACAATGAGCAGTTCTTC. It codes for CASAAGTSLYNEQFF.